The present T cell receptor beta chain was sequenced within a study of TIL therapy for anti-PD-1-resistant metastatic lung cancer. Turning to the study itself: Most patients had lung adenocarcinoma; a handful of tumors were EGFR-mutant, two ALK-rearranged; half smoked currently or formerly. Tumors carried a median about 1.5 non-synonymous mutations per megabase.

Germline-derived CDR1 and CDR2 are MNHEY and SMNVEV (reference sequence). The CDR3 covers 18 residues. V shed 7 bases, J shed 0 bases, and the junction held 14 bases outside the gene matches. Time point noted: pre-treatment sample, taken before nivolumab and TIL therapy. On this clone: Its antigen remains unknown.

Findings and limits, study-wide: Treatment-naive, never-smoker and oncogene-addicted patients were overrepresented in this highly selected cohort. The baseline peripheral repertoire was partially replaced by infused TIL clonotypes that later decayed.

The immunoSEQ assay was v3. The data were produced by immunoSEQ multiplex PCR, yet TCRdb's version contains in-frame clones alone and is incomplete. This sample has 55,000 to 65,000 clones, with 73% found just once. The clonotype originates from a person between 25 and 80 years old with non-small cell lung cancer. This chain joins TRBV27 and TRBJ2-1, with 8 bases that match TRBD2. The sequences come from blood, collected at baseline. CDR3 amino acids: CASKIRGWRGDSYNEQFF. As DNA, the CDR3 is TGTGCCAGCAAAATTAGGGGGTGGCGGGGGGACTCCTACAATGAGCAGTTCTTC.